Detailed here is one T cell receptor beta chain. What this receptor recognizes is not known. It has no much larger one-base neighbor in the sample; base qualities were not kept. In Seattle, one collaborating source enrolled patients while the infection was active and tracked those patients longitudinally over the course of disease. Whole blood was collected in K2EDTA tubes by collaborating institutions according to the institutions' own protocols. Collaborator samples were shipped for TCRbeta analysis as frozen whole blood, isolated PBMCs, or DNA extracted from either sample type. The data were obtained in a study of blood T cell repertoires in COVID-19 (dated by TCRdb to 2020 to 2022). For the study in its entirety: Samples covering the acute and convalescent phases of COVID-19 were provided by collaborators in the United States, Italy and Spain. The repertoires were made available in a free public database intended to serve as a resource for research on the immune response to SARS-CoV-2. Samples were obtained from the ongoing ImmuneRACE study (first 160 participants) and from some 1,300 subjects provided by 6 global collaborators. The prospective study material was composed of cDNA or gDNA derived from T cells, B-cell-depleted T cells, or PBMCs. HLA class I and class II types, where available, came from metadata supplied by the sample provider rather than from assay-based typing. The dataset comprised deeply sampled blood TCRbeta repertoires from subjects exposed to, actively infected with, or recovered from COVID-19. Nearly every sample came with metadata listing a de-identified subject ID, COVID-19 status, age in years and sex.

The study at large found these results: Clinical and demographic metadata were provided uncurated, with the amount varying by source and participant.

TCRbeta CDR3 regions were amplified from genomic DNA by means of the immunoSEQ Assay, a bias-controlled multiplex PCR. The published analysis was carried out like this. Within the assay, amplification of reference gene primers was used to estimate how many nucleated cells each sample contained. To quantify the absolute abundance of each unique TCRbeta CDR3 rearrangement, sequence reads were collapsed and filtered. For each sample, productive Simpson clonality was calculated by taking the square root of Simpson's diversity index across productive rearrangements. TCRdb obtained this table from immuneACCESS and retained in-frame rearrangements with V and J assigned. These tables miss some clones; where compared with another copy, unresolved V genes account for less than half of the shortfall, and the remainder is unexplained. For V, J and clone size, that table is used; D and trimming come from the DNA. Counted in this sample were just under 350,000 clones; 87% of them appeared once. The top ten clones comprise about 6% of the sample.

The receptor was isolated from a woman aged 45-60 years with COVID-19, enrolled during active disease. Source material: peripheral blood.

CDR3 reads: CASSDGQSGNTIYF. In nucleotide form, the sequence is TGTGCCAGCAGTGACGGACAGAGTGGAAACACCATATATTTT. In this chain, TRBV9 is recombined with TRBJ1-3, and perhaps TRBD1 as D gene, on 6 matching bases. V lost 5 bases and J lost 3 bases; the stretch between them is 12 bases long. Reading from cysteine to phenylalanine, the CDR3 counts 14 amino acids. Only the CDR3 DNA is retained, 42 bases long and in frame from the first base. Reading the germline V gene gives CDR1 SGDLS and CDR2 YYNGEE.